This T cell receptor beta chain comes out of a study of T cell responses to AZD1222 COVID-19 vaccine. TCRdb's table, derived via immunoSEQ multiplex PCR, lists solely in-frame clones and lacks some. The sample yields 150,000 to 200,000 clones, 90% to 95% seen once. V lost 4 bases to trimming and J lost 5 bases, with 11 bases between them. Germline lookup yields CDR1 MNHEY and CDR2 SVGAGI. This CDR3 has 13 amino acids. The starting material was peripheral blood, obtained 28 days after the second AZD1222 dose. The chain carries TRBV6-5 and TRBJ1-1; D is unclear. The receptor comes from an adult who received the AZD1222 COVID-19 vaccine. The CDR3 region is CASSWDRETEAFF. CDR3 DNA: TGTGCCAGCAGTTGGGATAGGGAAACTGAAGCTTTCTTT.